These T cell receptor beta chains were read from a single sample in a study of blood T cell repertoires in COVID-19. The method was immunoSEQ multiplex PCR; TCRdb's version includes in-frame clones alone and lacks a portion of them. This table has under 90,000 clones, about 80% appearing once. Source material: peripheral blood. The receptors come from a man between 50 and 59 years old with active or convalescent COVID-19. The CDR3 runs from the conserved cysteine through the conserved F or W. D genes are given only for firm matches. Expanded clones get a size class; other rows say once, few or many, or leave the size out.

abundance	v_gene	j_gene	d_gene	CDR3nt	CDR3aa
NA	TRBV19	TRBJ1-2	NA	TGTGCCAGTAGTATAACATCGGGGGGTACTAACTATGGCTACACCTTC	CASSITSGGTNYGYTF
NA	TRBV10-3	TRBJ1-5	NA	TGTGCCATCAGTGAGGCGGGCAGGAATAGCAATCAGCCCCAGCATTTT	CAISEAGRNSNQPQHF
NA	TRBV11-3	TRBJ1-1	TRBD1	TGTGCCAGCAGCTTCGGGGACAGACGGAAGGCTTTCTTT	CASSFGDRRKAFF
once	TRBV9	TRBJ2-7	NA	TGTGCCAGCAGCGTAGGTAGCACCCGATACGAGCAGTACTTC	CASSVGSTRYEQYF
few	TRBV19	TRBJ1-5	NA	TGTGCCAGTAGTCCCTTGTTAGGGGGCAATCAGCCCCAGCATTTT	CASSPLLGGNQPQHF
few	TRBV19	TRBJ2-5	NA	TGTGCCAGTGCTAAGGGGCCTTTGGAAGAGACCCAGTACTTC	CASAKGPLEETQYF
NA	TRBV7-3	TRBJ2-5	TRBD2	TGTGCCAGCAGCCAGGGGACTAGCGGGGAGGGGGAGACCCAGTACTTC	CASSQGTSGEGETQYF
NA	TRBV9	TRBJ2-2	TRBD1	TGTGCCAGCAGCGAGAGACAGGGATCGACCGGGGAGCTGTTTTTT	CASSERQGSTGELFF
NA	TRBV10-3	TRBJ1-6	TRBD1	TGTGCCATCAGTGAGTCCTCGACAGGGGTACCCTATAATTCACCCCTCCACTTT	CAISESSTGVPYNSPLHF
NA	TRBV11-2	TRBJ2-5	TRBD1	TGTGCCAGCAGCTCCCGTGGGACAGGGGAGACCCAGTACTTC	CASSSRGTGETQYF
NA	TRBV4-2	TRBJ1-2	NA	TGTGCCAGCAGCCAAGATGGGTCAGGGGCCTATGGCTACACCTTC	CASSQDGSGAYGYTF
NA	TRBV18	TRBJ2-2	NA	TGTGCCAGCTCACCACCCCTGGCAGGCACCCCGTTGACCGGGGAGCTGTTTTTT	CASSPPLAGTPLTGELFF
NA	TRBV7-2	TRBJ2-4	TRBD2	TGTGCCAGCAGCTTAGGACTAGCGGGGGCTGGAGCCAAAAACATTCAGTACTTC	CASSLGLAGAGAKNIQYF
NA	TRBV21-1	TRBJ1-2	NA	TGTGCCAGCAGCAAAAGACAGGGGGCGCAGGTTGATGGCTACACCTTC	CASSKRQGAQVDGYTF
once	TRBV7-6	TRBJ2-7	NA	TGTGCCAGCAGCTTAAGGTCACAGGGAAAGGTCTACGAGCAGTACTTC	CASSLRSQGKVYEQYF
many	TRBV10-3	TRBJ2-5	NA	TGTGCCATCAGTGACCCCGGGCCCGGACTAGAGACCCAGTACTTC	CAISDPGPGLETQYF